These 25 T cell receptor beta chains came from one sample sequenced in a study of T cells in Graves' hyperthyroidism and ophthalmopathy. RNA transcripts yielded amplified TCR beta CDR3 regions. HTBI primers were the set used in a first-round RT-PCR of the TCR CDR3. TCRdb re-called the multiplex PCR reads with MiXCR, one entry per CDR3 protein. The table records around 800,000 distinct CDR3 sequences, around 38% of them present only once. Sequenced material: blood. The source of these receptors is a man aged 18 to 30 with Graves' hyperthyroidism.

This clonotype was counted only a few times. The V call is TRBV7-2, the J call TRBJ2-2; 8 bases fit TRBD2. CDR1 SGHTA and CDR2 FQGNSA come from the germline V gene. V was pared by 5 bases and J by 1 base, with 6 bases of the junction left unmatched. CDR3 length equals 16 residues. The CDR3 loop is CASSLHSGGNTGELFF. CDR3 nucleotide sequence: TGTGCCAGCAGCCTCCACAGCGGGGGGAACACCGGGGAGCTGTTTTTT.

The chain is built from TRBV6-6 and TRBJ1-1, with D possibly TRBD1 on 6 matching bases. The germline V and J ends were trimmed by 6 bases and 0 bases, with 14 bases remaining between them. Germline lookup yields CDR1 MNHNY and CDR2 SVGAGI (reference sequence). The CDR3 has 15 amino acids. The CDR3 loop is CASSRRGHLNTEAFF. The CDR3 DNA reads TGTGCCAGCAGCCGAAGGGGACATCTGAACACTGAAGCTTTCTTT.

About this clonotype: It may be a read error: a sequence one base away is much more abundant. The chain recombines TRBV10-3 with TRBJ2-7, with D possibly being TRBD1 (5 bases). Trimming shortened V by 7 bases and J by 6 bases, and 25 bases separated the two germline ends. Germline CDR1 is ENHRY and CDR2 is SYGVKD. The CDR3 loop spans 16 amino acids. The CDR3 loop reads CAITQSPTETLCEQYF. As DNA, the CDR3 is TGTGCCATCACCCAATCACCGACAGAAACCTTGTGCGAGCAGTACTTC.

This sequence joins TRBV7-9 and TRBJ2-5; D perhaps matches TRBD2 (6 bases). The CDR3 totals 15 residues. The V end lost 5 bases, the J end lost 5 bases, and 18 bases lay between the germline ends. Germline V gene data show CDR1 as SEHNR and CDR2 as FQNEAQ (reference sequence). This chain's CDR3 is CASSQDGGRGETQYF. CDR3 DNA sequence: TGTGCCAGCAGCCAAGACGGGGGTCGGGGGGAGACCCAGTACTTC.

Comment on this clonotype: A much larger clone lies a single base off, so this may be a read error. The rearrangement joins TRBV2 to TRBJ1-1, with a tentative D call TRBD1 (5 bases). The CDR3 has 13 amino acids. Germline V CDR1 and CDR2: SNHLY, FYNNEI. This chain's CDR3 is CASTGTANTEASF. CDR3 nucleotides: TGTGCCAGCACCGGGACGGCGAACACTGAAGCTTCCTTT.

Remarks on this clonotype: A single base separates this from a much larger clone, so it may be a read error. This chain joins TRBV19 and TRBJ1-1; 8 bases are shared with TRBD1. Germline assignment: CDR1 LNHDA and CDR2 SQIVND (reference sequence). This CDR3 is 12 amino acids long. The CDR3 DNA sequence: TGTGCCGCACAGGGGGTGAACACTGAAGCTTTGTTT. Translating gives CAAQGVNTEALF.

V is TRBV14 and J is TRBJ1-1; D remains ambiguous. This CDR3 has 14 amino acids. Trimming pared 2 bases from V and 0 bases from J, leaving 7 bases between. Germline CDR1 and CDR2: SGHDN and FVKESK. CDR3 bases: TGTGCCAGCAGCCAATTTGCGGTGAACACTGAAGCTTTCTTT. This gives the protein CASSQFAVNTEAFF.

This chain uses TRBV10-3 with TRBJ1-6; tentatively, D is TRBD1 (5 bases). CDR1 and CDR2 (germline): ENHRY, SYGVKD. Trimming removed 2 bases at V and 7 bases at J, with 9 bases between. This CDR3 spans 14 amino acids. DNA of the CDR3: TGTGCCATCAGTGAGCCGGACAAGAATTCACCCCTCCACTTT. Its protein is CAISEPDKNSPLHF.

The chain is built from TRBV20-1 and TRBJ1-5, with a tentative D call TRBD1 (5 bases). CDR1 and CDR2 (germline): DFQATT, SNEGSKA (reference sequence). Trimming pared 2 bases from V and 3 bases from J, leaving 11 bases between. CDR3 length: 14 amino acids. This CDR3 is CSARRGADNQPQHF. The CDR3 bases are TGCAGTGCTAGAAGAGGGGCAGACAATCAGCCCCAGCATTTT.

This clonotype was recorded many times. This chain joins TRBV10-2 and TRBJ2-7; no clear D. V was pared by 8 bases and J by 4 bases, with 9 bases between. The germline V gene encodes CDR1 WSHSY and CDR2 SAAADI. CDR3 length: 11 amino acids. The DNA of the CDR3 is TGCGCCAGCCTAGACGGATACGAGCAGTACTTC. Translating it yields CASLDGYEQYF.

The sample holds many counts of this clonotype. The CDR3 spells CASSVGSSETQYF. DNA of the CDR3: TGTGCCAGCAGCGTAGGGAGTTCAGAGACCCAGTACTTC. The chain has TRBV9 and TRBJ2-5; D call uncertain. The V gene lost 0 bases and the J gene lost 4 bases, with 7 bases spanning the gap. The CDR3 is made up of 13 amino acids. The germline CDR1 and CDR2 sequences are SGDLS and YYNGEE.

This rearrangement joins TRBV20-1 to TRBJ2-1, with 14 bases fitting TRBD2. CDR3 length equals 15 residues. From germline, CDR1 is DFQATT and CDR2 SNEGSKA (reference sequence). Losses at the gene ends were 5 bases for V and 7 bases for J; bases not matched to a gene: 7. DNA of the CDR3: TGCAGTGCTGCCCGGACTAGCGGGAGGAAGAATGAGCAGTTCTTC. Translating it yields CSAARTSGRKNEQFF.

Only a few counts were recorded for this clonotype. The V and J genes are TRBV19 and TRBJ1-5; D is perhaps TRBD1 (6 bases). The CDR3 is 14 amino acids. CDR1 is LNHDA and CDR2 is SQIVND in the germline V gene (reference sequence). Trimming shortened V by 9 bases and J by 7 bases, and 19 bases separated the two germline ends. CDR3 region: CASSLLGAGQPQHF. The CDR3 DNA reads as TGTGCCAGCAGTTTGTTGGGGGCTGGGCAGCCCCAGCATTTT.

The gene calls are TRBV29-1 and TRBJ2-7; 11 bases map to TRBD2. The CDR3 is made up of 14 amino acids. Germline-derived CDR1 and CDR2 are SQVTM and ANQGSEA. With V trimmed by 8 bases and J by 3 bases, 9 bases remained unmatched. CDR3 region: CSLAGLAGGYEQYF. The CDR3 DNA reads TGCAGCTTAGCGGGGCTAGCGGGAGGCTACGAGCAGTACTTC.

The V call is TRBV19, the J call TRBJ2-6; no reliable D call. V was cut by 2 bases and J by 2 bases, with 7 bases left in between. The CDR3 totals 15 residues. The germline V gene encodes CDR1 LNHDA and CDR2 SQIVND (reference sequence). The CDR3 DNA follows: TGTGCCAGTAGTATAAGCCTCCCTGGGGCCAACGTCCTGACTTTC. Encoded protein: CASSISLPGANVLTF.

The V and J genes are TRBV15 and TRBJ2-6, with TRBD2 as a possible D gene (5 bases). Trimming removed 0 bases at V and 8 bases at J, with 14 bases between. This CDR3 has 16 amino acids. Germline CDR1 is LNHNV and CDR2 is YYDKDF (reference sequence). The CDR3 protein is CATSRDRGSGTNVLTF. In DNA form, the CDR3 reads TGTGCCACCAGCAGAGATCGGGGTTCGGGGACCAACGTCCTGACTTTC.

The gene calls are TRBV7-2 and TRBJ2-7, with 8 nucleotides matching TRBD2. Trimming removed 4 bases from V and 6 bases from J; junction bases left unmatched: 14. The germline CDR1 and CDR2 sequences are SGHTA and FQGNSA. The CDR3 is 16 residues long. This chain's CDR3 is CASSSVAGGGVGEQYF. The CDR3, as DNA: TGTGCCAGCAGCTCCGTCGCGGGGGGAGGGGTTGGCGAGCAGTACTTC.

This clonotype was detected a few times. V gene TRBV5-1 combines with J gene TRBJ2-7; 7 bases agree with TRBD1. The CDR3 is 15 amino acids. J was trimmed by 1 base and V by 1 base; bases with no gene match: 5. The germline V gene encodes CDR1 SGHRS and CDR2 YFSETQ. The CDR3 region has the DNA TGCGCCAGCAGCTTGTACAGGGGCGTGTCCTACGAGCAGTACTTC. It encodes CASSLYRGVSYEQYF.

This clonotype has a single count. CDR3 coding DNA: TGTGCCAGCAGCCCTAGCCCCGACGCCGGGACAGTTAATGAAAAACTGTTTTTT. Encoded protein: CASSPSPDAGTVNEKLFF. The V call is TRBV9, the J call TRBJ1-4, with 7 bases aligning to TRBD1. Germline CDR1 is SGDLS and CDR2 is YYNGEE. V shed 4 bases and J 4 bases; nucleotides not matched to a gene: 16. This CDR3 is built from 18 residues.

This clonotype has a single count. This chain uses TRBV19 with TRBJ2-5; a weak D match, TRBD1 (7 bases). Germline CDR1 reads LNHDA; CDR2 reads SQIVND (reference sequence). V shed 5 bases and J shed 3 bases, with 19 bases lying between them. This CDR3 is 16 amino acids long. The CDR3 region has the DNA TGTGCCAGTAGTGACCCAGGGGGGCAGGGTGAAGAGACCCAGTACTTC. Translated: CASSDPGGQGEETQYF.

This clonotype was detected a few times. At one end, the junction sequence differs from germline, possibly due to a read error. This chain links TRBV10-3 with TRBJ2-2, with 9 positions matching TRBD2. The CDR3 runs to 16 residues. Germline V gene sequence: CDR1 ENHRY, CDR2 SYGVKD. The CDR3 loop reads CASSRPGLASPGELFF. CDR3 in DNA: TGTGCCAGCAGTCGACCGGGACTAGCATCCCCCGGGGAGCTGTTTTTT.

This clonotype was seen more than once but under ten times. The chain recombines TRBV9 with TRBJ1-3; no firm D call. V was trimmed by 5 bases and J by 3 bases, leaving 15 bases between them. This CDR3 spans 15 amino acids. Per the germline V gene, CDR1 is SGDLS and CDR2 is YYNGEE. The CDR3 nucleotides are TGTGCCAGCAGTTACGAGGGTTTGGGTGGAAACACCATATATTTT. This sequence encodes CASSYEGLGGNTIYF.

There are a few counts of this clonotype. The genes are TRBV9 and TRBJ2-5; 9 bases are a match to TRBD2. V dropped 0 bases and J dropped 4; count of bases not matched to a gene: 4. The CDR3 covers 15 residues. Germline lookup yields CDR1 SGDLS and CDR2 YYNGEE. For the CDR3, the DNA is TGTGCCAGCAGCGTAGCTTCGACTAGCGGAGAGACCCAGTACTTC. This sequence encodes CASSVASTSGETQYF.

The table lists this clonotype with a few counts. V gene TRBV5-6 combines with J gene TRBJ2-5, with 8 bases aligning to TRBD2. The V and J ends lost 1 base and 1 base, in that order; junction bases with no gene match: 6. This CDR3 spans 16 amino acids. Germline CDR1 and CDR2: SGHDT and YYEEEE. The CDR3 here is CASSLNPSGGQETQYF. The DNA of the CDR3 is TGTGCCAGCAGCTTGAATCCGAGCGGGGGCCAAGAGACCCAGTACTTC.

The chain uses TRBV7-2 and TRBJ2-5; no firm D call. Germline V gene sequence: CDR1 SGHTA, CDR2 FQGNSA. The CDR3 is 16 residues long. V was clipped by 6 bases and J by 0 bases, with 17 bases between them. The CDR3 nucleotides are TGTGCCAGCAGTTTACCCCCTTCCGAGTACCAAGAGACCCAGTACTTC. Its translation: CASSLPPSEYQETQYF.